Reported below is one T cell receptor (beta chain). The antigen remains unidentified. No CMV serostatus was recorded for this donor. Primers included in the PCR were 60 Vbeta and 13 Jbeta primers. Generated by immunoSEQ multiplex PCR, the TCRdb table keeps only in-frame clones and is missing some. This sample has tens of thousands of clones, with roughly 50% found just once. V lost 1 base and J lost 5, with 11 bases in between. Germline CDR1 MGHRA, CDR2 YSYEKL. The CDR3 runs to 15 residues. The data are from a study of cytomegalovirus exposure and HLA in healthy donors. Study-wide results and limits: A later analysis showed TCR association rates differing by HLA locus, peaking at DRB1 and lowest at HLA-C. Investigators reported 164 TCR beta chains as tied to cytomegalovirus.

This TCR was recovered from a human donor in good health. Sequencing was done on a sample of PBMCs. The rearrangement links TRBV4-1 to TRBJ1-4; possibly TRBD1 for D (5 bases). DNA of the CDR3: TGCGCCAGCAGCCAAGGCCCAGGGCGGAATGAAAAACTGTTTTTT. Translated: CASSQGPGRNEKLFF.